One and the same sample provided the 8 T cell receptor beta chains below, sequenced in a study of CD8 T cells in Susac syndrome. Random hexamers were used to reverse transcribe the RNA input (roughly 0.5 to 1 ug). TCRdb fed the immunoSEQ multiplex PCR reads into MiXCR, producing one record per CDR3 protein. This table holds approximately 53,000 distinct CDR3 sequences, 93% found once. The sequenced material came from CD8+ T cells from PBMCs. The receptors were gathered from a human donor with multiple sclerosis.

The rearrangement uses TRBV9 and TRBJ2-5; no reliable D call. Germline lookup yields CDR1 SGDLS and CDR2 YYNGEE. This CDR3 is 16 amino acids long. The ends were cut back, 4 bases at V and 2 bases at J, with 18 bases in the middle. CDR3 sequence reads: CASSLGTTPNQETQYF. Written as DNA, the CDR3 is TGTGCCAGCAGCTTAGGCACCACCCCCAATCAAGAGACCCAGTACTTC.

The rearrangement joins TRBV5-1 to TRBJ2-1; 9 nucleotides line up with TRBD2. The CDR3 sequence is 16 residues long. CDR1 and CDR2 from the germline V gene are SGHRS and YFSETQ. The V gene end was trimmed by 9 bases and the J gene end by 0 bases; junction bases not matched to a gene: 10. The CDR3, as DNA: TGCGCCATGGCTAGCGGGGACCCTAGCTCCTACAATGAGCAGTTCTTC. Amino acid sequence: CAMASGDPSSYNEQFF.

The V call is TRBV13, the J call TRBJ1-5; 10 positions agree with TRBD1. The CDR3 spans 16 residues. V gave up 4 bases and J gave up 6 bases; unmatched junction bases: 9. CDR1 is PRHDT and CDR2 is FYEKMQ in the germline V gene (reference sequence). The CDR3 nucleotides are TGTGCCAGCAGCTCCCGGAGACAGGGGGCCAGTCAGCCCCAGCATTTT. It specifies CASSSRRQGASQPQHF.

The genes are TRBV20-1 and TRBJ1-1, with 10 bases lining up with TRBD1. Germline loops: CDR1 DFQATT, CDR2 SNEGSKA (reference sequence). The ends lost 6 bases at V and 0 bases at J; junction bases unmatched: 7. The CDR3 is 15 amino acids. This CDR3 reads CSAEGDRGMNTEAFF. The CDR3 region has the DNA TGCAGTGCCGAAGGGGACAGGGGCATGAACACTGAAGCTTTCTTT.

The chain employs TRBV12-3 or TRBV12-4 and TRBJ2-3, with D uncertain. V lost 1 base to trimming and J lost 5 bases, with 10 bases between them. CDR3 size: 14 residues. The CDR3 here is CASSLEAGKDTQYF. The CDR3 DNA is TGTGCCAGCAGTTTAGAAGCAGGAAAAGATACGCAGTATTTT.

This clonotype has only one observation. The chain links TRBV28 to TRBJ2-7; D is unresolved. Germline V gene data show CDR1 as MDHEN and CDR2 as SYDVKM. The germline V and J ends were trimmed by 5 bases and 0 bases, with 5 bases remaining between them. The length of the CDR3 is 12 residues. The CDR3 here is CASSDSSYEQYF. In nucleotides, the CDR3 is TGTGCCAGCAGTGATAGCTCCTACGAGCAGTACTTC.

This clonotype was observed once. The J gene is TRBJ2-3, the V gene TRBV28; D not resolved. This CDR3 has 15 amino acids. The germline V gene encodes CDR1 MDHEN and CDR2 SYDVKM. The ends were cut back, 7 bases at V and 1 base at J, with 15 bases in the middle. CDR3 nucleotides: TGTGCCAGCACGCCCCGATCTTCCCGCACAGATACGCAGTATTTT. Protein sequence: CASTPRSSRTDTQYF. The whole variable domain, remainder taken from reference TRBV28 and TRBJ2-3, is DVKVTQSSRYLVKRTGEKVFLECVQDMDHENMFWYRQDPGLGLRLIYFSYDVKMKEKGDIPEGYSVSREKKERFSLILESASTNQTSMYLCASTPRSSRTDTQYFGPGTRLTVL.

The chain has TRBV2 and TRBJ1-1; D not certain. V shed 3 bases and J shed 0 bases, with 14 bases lying between them. The CDR3 runs to 16 residues. In germline, CDR1 is SNHLY, CDR2 FYNNEI. In DNA, the CDR3 is TGTGCCAGCAGTGAGCGCGGAACATGGATGAACACTGAAGCTTTCTTT. Amino acid sequence: CASSERGTWMNTEAFF.